One sample yielded the 3 T cell receptor beta chains listed below, sequenced in a study of T cell responses to AZD1222 COVID-19 vaccine (dated by TCRdb to the early 2020s). According to the study, the label for this sample's time point signals: baseline before first vaccination. Receptors were amplified or captured by the immunoSEQ multiplex PCR assay. In its TCRdb copy, this immuneACCESS table keeps in-frame sequences only and misses some clones. Where compared with another copy, unresolved V genes explain less than half of these, and the others have no known cause. This sample comprises 80,000 or so clones, around 90% of them detected only once. More than 1.3% of the sample is taken by the ten largest. The sample consisted of peripheral blood, taken on day 0 of AZD1222 vaccination. The receptors come from an adult in good health.

The chain recombines TRBV5-5 with TRBJ1-1; D call uncertain. This CDR3 spans 14 amino acids. V was trimmed by 1 base and J by 1 base, leaving 8 bases between them. Germline CDR1 SGHKS, CDR2 YYEKEE (reference sequence). The CDR3, as DNA: TGTGCCAGCAGCTTGAGGTTTGGGAACACTGAAGCTTTCTTT. It encodes CASSLRFGNTEAFF.

The CDR3 loop reads CASSLVPGGTGELFF. CDR3 DNA: TGTGCCAGCAGCTTAGTGCCAGGGGGCACCGGGGAGCTGTTTTTT. The rearrangement links TRBV7-9 to TRBJ2-2; 7 bases match TRBD1. The CDR3 runs to 15 residues. V shed 1 base and J 4 bases; nucleotides not matched to a gene: 3. Germline V gene lookup returns CDR1 SEHNR and CDR2 FQNEAQ (reference sequence).

The V and J genes are TRBV24-1 and TRBJ2-1, with 8 positions matching TRBD1. J gave up 0 bases and V 2 bases, and 5 bases lay outside the gene matches. CDR3 length equals 17 residues. Germline CDR1 reads KGHDR; CDR2 reads SFDVKD. Here the CDR3 DNA reads TGTGCCACCAGTGATTCGACAGGGGATATCTCCTACAATGAGCAGTTCTTC. Amino acids: CATSDSTGDISYNEQFF.